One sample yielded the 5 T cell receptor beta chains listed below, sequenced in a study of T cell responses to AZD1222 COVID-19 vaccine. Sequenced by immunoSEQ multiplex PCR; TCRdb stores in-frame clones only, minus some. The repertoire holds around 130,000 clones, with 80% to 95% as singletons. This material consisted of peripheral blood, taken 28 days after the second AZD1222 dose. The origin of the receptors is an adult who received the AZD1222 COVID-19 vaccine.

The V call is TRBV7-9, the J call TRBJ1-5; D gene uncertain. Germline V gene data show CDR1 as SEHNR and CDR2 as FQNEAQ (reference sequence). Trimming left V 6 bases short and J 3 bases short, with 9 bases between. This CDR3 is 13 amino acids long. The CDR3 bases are TGTGCCAGCAGTAGGGATCTCAATCAGCCCCAGCATTTT. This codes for CASSRDLNQPQHF.

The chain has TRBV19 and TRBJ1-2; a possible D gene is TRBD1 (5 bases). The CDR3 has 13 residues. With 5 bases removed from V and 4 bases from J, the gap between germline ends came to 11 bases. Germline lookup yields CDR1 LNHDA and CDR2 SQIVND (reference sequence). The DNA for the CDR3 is TGTGCCAGTAGTCCGGACATCTTCTATGGCTACACCTTC. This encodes CASSPDIFYGYTF. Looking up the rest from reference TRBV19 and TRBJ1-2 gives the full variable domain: DGGITQSPKYLFRKEGQNVTLSCEQNLNHDAMYWYRQDPGQGLRLIYYSQIVNDFQKGDIAEGYSVSREKKESFPLTVTSAQKNPTAFYLCASSPDIFYGYTFGSGTRLTVV.

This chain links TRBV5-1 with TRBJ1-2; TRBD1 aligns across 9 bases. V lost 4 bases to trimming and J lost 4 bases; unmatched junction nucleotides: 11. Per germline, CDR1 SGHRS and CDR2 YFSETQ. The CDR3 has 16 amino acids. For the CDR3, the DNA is TGCGCCAGCAGCCTATCGGGTAGGGACAGGGTCTATGGCTACACCTTC. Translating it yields CASSLSGRDRVYGYTF.

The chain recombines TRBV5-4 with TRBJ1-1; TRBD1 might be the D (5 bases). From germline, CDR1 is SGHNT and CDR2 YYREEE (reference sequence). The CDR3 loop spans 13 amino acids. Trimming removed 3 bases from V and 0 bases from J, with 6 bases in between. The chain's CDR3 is CASSSDMNTEAFF. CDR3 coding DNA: TGTGCCAGCAGCTCGGACATGAACACTGAAGCTTTCTTT.

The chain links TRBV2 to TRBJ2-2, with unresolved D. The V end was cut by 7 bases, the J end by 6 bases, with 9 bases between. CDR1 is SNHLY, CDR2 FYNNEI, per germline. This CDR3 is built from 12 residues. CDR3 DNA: TGTGCCAGCAACATCATCGCCGGGGAGCTGTTTTTT. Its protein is CASNIIAGELFF.